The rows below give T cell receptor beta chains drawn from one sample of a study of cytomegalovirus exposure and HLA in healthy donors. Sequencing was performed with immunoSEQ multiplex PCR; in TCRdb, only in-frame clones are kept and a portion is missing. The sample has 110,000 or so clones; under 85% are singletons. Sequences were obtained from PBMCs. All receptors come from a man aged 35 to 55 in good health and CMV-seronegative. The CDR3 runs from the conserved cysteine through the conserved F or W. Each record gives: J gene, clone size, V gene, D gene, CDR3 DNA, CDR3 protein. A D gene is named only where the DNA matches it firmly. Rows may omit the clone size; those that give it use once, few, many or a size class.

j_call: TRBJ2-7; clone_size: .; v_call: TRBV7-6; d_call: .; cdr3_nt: TGTGCCAGCAGCACAAACGGCCCGACGGGGGAGCAGTACTTC; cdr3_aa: CASSTNGPTGEQYF
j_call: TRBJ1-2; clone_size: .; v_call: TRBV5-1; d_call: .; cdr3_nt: TGCGCCAGCAGCCAGGACAGAAGCGTGTATGGCTACACCTTC; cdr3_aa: CASSQDRSVYGYTF
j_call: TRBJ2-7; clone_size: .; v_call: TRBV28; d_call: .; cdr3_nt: TGTGCCGGAAGCGCGGCTCTTCCACCCTACGAGCAGTACTTC; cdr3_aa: CAGSAALPPYEQYF
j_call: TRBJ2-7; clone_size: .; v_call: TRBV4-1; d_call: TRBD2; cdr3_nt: TGCGCCAGCAGCCAAGAGGGAGGGTCCTACGAGCAGTACTTC; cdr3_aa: CASSQEGGSYEQYF
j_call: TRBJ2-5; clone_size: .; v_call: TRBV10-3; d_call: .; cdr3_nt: TGTGCCATCAGTGAGGCTCTAGCGGAGACCCAGTACTTC; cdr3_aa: CAISEALAETQYF
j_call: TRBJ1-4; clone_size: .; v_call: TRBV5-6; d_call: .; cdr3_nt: TGTGCCAGCAGCTTGGCGGGGGGGCGTGCAACTAATGAAAAACTGTTTTTT; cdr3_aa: CASSLAGGRATNEKLFF
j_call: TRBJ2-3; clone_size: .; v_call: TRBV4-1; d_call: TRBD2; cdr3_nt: TGCGCCAGCAGTCTAGCGGGGGGGCGGGTTTACACAGATACGCAGTATTTT; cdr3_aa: CASSLAGGRVYTDTQYF
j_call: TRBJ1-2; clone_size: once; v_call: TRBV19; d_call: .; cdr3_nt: TGTGCCAGTAGTACATCAGGTTTTCTTAACTATGGCTACACCTTC; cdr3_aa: CASSTSGFLNYGYTF
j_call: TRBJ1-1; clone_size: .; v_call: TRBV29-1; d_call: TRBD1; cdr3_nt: TGCAGCGTCCGGACAGGCTCGAACACTGAAGCTTTCTTT; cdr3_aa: CSVRTGSNTEAFF
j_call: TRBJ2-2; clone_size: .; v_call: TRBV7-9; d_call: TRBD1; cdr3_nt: TGTGCCAGCAGCTCGCCCCTCAAGGTTCGGACAGGGCGGGCCGGGGAGCTGTTTTTT; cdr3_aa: CASSSPLKVRTGRAGELFF
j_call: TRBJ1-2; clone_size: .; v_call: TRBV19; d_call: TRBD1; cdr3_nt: TGTGCCAGTAGTAACCCAACAGGGGACTATGGCTACACCTTC; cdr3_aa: CASSNPTGDYGYTF
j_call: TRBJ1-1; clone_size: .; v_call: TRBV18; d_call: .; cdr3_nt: TGTGCCAGCTCTCGACAGGACAAAGAAGCTTTCTTT; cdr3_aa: CASSRQDKEAFF
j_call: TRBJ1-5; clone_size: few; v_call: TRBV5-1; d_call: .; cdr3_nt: TGCGCCAGCAGCTTGCAGGGCAATCAGCCCCAGCATTTT; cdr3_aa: CASSLQGNQPQHF
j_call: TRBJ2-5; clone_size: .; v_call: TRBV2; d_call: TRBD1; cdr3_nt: TGTGCCAGCAGGGCCGGGACAGCGCAAGAGACCCAGTACTTC; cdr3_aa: CASRAGTAQETQYF
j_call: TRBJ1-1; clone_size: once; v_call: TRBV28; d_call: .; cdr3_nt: TGTGCCAGCAGTCCCGGGGGGGGGAGGGTCACTGAAGCTTTCTTT; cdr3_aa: CASSPGGGRVTEAFF
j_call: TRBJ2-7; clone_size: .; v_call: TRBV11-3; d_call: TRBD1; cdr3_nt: TGTGCCAGCAGCTTCTCCTCCAGACAGGGCTACGAGCAGTACTTC; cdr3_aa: CASSFSSRQGYEQYF
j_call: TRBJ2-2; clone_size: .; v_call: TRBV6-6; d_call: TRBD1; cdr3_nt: TGTGCCAGCAGACCAAGACAGGGAGTAGGGACCGGGGAGCTGTTTTTT; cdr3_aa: CASRPRQGVGTGELFF
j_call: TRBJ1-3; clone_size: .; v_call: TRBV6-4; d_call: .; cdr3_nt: TGTGCCAGCAGTGGTTCTTTAGGAGGGTCGGGGGACACCATATATTTT; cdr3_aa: CASSGSLGGSGDTIYF
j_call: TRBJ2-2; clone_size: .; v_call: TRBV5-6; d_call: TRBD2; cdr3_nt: TGTGCCAGCAGCTGGGGAGGGGTGGACACCGGGGAGCTGTTTTTT; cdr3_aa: CASSWGGVDTGELFF
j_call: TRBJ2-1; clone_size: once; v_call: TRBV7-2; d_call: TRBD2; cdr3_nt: TGTGCCAGCAGCTCGGGACTAGCGGGTGAGCAGTTCTTC; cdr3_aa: CASSSGLAGEQFF
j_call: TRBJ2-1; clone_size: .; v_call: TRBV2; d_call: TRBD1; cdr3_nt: TGTGCCGCCCAGACAGGGTACAATGAGCAGTTCTTC; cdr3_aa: CAAQTGYNEQFF
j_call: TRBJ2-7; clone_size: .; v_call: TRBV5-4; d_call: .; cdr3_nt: TGTGCCAGCAGCTTGGCCCTAGGAACCTACGAGCAGTACTTC; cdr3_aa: CASSLALGTYEQYF
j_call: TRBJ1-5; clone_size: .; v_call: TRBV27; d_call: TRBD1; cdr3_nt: TGTGCCAGCAGTCTAACAGGGGGGAGGCAGCCCCAGCATTTT; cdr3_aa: CASSLTGGRQPQHF
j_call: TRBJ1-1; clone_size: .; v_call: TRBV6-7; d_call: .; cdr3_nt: TGTGCCAGCCGAGGCCCGGGAACTGAAGCTTTCTTT; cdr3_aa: CASRGPGTEAFF
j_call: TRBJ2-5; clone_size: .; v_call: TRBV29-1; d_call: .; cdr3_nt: TGCAGCGCCTCACAGGAGTACCAAGAGACCCAGTACTTC; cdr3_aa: CSASQEYQETQYF
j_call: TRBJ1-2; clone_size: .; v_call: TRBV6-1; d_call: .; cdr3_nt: TGTGCCAGCAGTAACCTCCGACAGTGGGGCTACACCTTC; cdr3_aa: CASSNLRQWGYTF
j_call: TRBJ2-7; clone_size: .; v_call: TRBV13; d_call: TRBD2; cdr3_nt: TGTGCCAGCAGTTCCCCCGGCCTAGCGGGGGCCGAGCAGTACTTC; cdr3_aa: CASSSPGLAGAEQYF
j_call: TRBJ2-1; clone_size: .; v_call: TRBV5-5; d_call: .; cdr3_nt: TGTGCCAGCAGCACCTTTCAAACCGGGATTAACTACAATGAGCAGTTCTTC; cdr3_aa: CASSTFQTGINYNEQFF
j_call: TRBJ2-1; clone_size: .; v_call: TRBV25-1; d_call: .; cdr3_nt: TGTGCCAGCAGTCCAGCGGGTTCATACAATGAGCAGTTCTTC; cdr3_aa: CASSPAGSYNEQFF
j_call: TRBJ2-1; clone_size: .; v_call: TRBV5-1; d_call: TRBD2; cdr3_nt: TGCGCCAGCAGCTCGATGAGAAGCGGGGGTAACAATGAGCAGTTCTTC; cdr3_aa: CASSSMRSGGNNEQFF
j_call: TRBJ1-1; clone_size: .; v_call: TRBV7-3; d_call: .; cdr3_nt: TGTGCCAGCAGCTTAAGCTTCAGGGGAGGGGACACTGAAGCTTTCTTT; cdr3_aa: CASSLSFRGGDTEAFF
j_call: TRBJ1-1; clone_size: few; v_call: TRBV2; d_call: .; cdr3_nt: TGTGCCAGAGCAGGGGTTCGGAATACTGAAGCTTTCTTT; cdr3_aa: CARAGVRNTEAFF
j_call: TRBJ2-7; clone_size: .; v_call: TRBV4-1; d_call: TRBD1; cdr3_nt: TGCGCCAGCAGTTGGAACAGGGGAACCTACGAGCAGTACTTC; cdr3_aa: CASSWNRGTYEQYF
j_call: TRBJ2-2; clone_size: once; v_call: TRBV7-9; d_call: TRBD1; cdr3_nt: TGTGCCAGCAGCTCCCGGGACAGGGTTGGGGAGCTGTTTTTT; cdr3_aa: CASSSRDRVGELFF
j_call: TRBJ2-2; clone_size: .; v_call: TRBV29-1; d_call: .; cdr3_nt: TGCAGCGTTGAGGGGACATCGAACACCGGGGAGCTGTTTTTT; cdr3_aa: CSVEGTSNTGELFF
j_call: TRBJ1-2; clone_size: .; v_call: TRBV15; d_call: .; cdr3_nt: TGTGCCACCAGCAGAGTGGGGGCCCCTAACTATGGCTACACCTTC; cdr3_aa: CATSRVGAPNYGYTF
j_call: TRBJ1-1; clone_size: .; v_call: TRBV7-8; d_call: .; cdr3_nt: TGTGCCAGCAGCCTAACCCCGCAGGGAATTGAAGCTTTCTTT; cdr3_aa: CASSLTPQGIEAFF
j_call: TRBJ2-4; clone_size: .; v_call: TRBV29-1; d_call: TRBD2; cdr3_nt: TGCAGCGTCGAGCCCCGAGCGGGGGGTAAAAACATTCAGTACTTC; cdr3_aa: CSVEPRAGGKNIQYF
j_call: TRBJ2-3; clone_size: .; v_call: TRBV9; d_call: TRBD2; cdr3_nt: TGTGCCAGCAGCGCTGGACTAGCGGTTATCACAGATACGCAGTATTTT; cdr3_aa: CASSAGLAVITDTQYF
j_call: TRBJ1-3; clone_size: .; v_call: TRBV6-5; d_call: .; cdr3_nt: TGTGCCAGCGGATCAGGAACCATATATTTT; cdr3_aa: CASGSGTIYF
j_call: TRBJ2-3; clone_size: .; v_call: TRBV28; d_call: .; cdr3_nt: TGTGCCAGCAGTTTACCGGGGGGCACAGATACGCAGTATTTT; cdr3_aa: CASSLPGGTDTQYF
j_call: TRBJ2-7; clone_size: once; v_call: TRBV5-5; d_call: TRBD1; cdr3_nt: TGTGCCAGCAGCTTGGCTCAGGGGGCCTCCTACGAGCAGTACTTC; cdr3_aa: CASSLAQGASYEQYF
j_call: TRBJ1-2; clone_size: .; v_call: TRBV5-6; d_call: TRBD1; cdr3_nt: TGTGCCAGCAGCTCGACAGGGTATGGCTACACCTTC; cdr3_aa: CASSSTGYGYTF
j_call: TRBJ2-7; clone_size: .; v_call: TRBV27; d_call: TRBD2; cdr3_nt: TGTGCCAGCAGTTTGGGGACACTAGCGGGGAGGGAGCAGTACTTC; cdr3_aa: CASSLGTLAGREQYF
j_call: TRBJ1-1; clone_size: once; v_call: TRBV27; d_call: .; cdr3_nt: TGTGCCAGCAGTTTTACTGTGAACACTGAAGCTTTCTTT; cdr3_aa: CASSFTVNTEAFF
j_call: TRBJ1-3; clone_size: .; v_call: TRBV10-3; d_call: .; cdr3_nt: TGTGCCATCAGTGAACAGGGACCTGGCTCTGGAAACACCATATATTTT; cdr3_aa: CAISEQGPGSGNTIYF
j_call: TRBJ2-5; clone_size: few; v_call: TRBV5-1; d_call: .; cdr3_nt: TGCGCCAGCAGCTTGCGCAGGGAAGAGACCCAGTACTTC; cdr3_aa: CASSLRREETQYF
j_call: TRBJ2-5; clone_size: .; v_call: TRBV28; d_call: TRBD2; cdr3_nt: TGTGCCAGTAGAAGCGGGGGCGCCGGTCAAGAGACCCAGTACTTC; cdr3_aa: CASRSGGAGQETQYF
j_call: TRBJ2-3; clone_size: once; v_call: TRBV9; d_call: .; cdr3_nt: TGTGCCAGCAGCGATTCCCCGGGACTTGCTTCACGTGATACGCAGTATTTT; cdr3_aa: CASSDSPGLASRDTQYF
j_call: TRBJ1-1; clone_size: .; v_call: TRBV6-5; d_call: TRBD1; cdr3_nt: TGTGCCAGCAGTTTCAGGGGGACTGAAGCTTTCTTT; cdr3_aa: CASSFRGTEAFF
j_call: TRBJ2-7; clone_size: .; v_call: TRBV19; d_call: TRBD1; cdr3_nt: TGTGCCAGTAGCCTGACAGGGACCGAGCAGTACTTC; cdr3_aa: CASSLTGTEQYF
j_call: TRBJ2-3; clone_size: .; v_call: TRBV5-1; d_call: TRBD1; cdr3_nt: TGCGCCAGCAGCGCGCAGGGGGCGGGCACAGATACGCAGTATTTT; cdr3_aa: CASSAQGAGTDTQYF
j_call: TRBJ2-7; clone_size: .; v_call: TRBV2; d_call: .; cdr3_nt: TGTGCCAGCAAGTACCGGGGGAATTACTTGACCGGGACAGTTGCCTACGAGCAGTACTTC; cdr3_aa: CASKYRGNYLTGTVAYEQYF
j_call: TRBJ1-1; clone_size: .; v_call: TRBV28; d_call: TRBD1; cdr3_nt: TGTGCCAGCAGCACTAGACCGGGACAGGAGAACACTGAAGCTTTCTTT; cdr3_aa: CASSTRPGQENTEAFF
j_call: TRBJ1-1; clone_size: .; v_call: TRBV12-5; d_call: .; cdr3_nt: TGTGCTAGTGGTTTCGACACTTCAGAAGCTTTCTTT; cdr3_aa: CASGFDTSEAFF
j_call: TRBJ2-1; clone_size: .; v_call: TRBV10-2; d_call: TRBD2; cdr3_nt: TGCGCCAGCAGCGTGATAGCGGGATCCTACAATGAGCAGTTCTTC; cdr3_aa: CASSVIAGSYNEQFF
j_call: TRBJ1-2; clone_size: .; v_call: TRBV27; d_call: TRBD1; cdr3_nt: TGTGCCAGCAGTTTACAGGGGGCGTACGATGGCTACACCTTC; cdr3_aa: CASSLQGAYDGYTF
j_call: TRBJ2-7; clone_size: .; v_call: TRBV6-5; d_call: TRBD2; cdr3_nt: TGTGCCAGCAGAGAGGGACTAGCCTACGAGCAGTACTTC; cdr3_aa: CASREGLAYEQYF
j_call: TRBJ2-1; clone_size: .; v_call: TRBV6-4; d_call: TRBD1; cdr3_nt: TGTGCCAGCAGTGACTCAGACAGGGAGATCTACAATGAGCAGTTCTTC; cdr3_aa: CASSDSDREIYNEQFF